This note documents a single T cell receptor (beta chain) sequence. Its antigen specificity is not known. Base qualities were left out, and no much larger clone turns up one base away. These data are taken from a study of OX40 agonist ivuxolimab in advanced cancers. Regarding the research as a whole: Ivuxolimab was a fully human IgG2 agonistic monoclonal antibody targeting the costimulatory receptor OX40 (CD134). Peripheral TCRbeta sequencing was intended to test whether TCR sequence diversity was altered and clonal T-cell expansion was caused by ivuxolimab. Intravenous ivuxolimab was administered to patients every 2 weeks at six dose levels: 0.01, 0.1, 0.3, 1.5, 3 and 10 mg/kg. Prior anti-PD-1, anti-PD-L1 or anti-CTLA-4 therapy was permitted, and less than 45% of dose-escalation patients had received checkpoint inhibitors. A male proportion of 82.7% and a mean age of 60 years, ranging from 23 to 79, were recorded for the dose-escalation cohort. The paper reports the monotherapy dose-escalation portion (N = 52 patients) of the phase I ivuxolimab trial. Partial responses were achieved by three dose-escalation patients, of whom one had hepatocellular carcinoma and two had cutaneous melanoma. Of the roughly 54 dose-escalation patients, hepatocellular carcinoma was present in about 20, melanoma in around 15, renal cell carcinoma in 9 and head and neck cancer in 9. General findings and caveats noted by the study authors: The antigen specificity of the clonally expanded peripheral T cells was not determined. After ivuxolimab, CD8+ T cells had more expanded clones than CD4+ T cells on average. Clonal expansion of both CD4+ and CD8+ blood T cells was observed from baseline to week 6 at doses 0.1 to 3.0 mg/kg. Low levels of normalized T-cell clonal expansion were also shown by some nonresponding patients. In partial responders in the 0.1-3.0 mg/kg groups, normalized peripheral clonal expansion was found to be among the lowest, especially among CD8+ T cells.

Including cysteine and phenylalanine, the CDR3 has 13 amino acids. Just CDR3 DNA is preserved here, 39 bases in frame from base 1. Based on the germline V gene, the CDR1 and CDR2 sequences are SGHVS and FQNEAQ. The germline ends are 11 bases apart after V is trimmed by 2 bases and J by 7 bases. Patients with a history of autoimmune disease or receiving systemic immunosuppression were excluded from the trial. In every dose cohort, peripheral blood was drawn for TCR sequencing at baseline, cycle 4 day 1, and cycle 7 day 1. The samples were drawn from a first-in-human, open-label, multicenter phase I dose-escalation trial of ivuxolimab. Adults with locally advanced or metastatic melanoma, renal cell, hepatocellular, or head and neck squamous cell carcinoma were enrolled in the trial. Before TCR sequencing, CD4+ T cells and CD8+ T cells from peripheral blood were sorted into separate populations. To sequence the TCRbeta CDR3 region, genomic DNA was isolated from the sorted cells. The immunoSEQ Assay was used for sequencing of TCRbeta CDR3 regions. As stored in TCRdb, this immuneACCESS dataset retains in-frame rearrangements with V and J assigned. A fraction of the clones does not appear; measured against another copy, unresolved V genes explain less than half of the discrepancy, and the remainder lacks a known reason. The sample table holds fewer than 70,000 clones, of which roughly 84% were seen once. Of the sample, around 1.6% is held by the ten largest clones.

The receptor chain draws on TRBV7-8 and TRBJ1-1; a weak D assignment points to TRBD1 (5 bases agree). The clonotype originates from an adult with an advanced solid tumor such as melanoma, head and neck, liver or kidney cancer. Sequencing used CD4+ or CD8+ T cells sorted from blood, obtained in a trial of the OX40 agonist ivuxolimab. CDR3 protein: CASSLRRGGEAFF. The sequenced DNA: TGTGCCAGCAGCTTAAGACGTGGGGGTGAAGCTTTCTTT.